Sequencing of this TCR beta chain was carried out in a study of siplizumab effects on memory and regulatory T cells. Findings and limits, study-wide: Naive T cells appeared more varied than memory cells and looked like key alloresponse contributors.

With respect to this clone: The antigen is undetermined.

Sequenced by immunoSEQ multiplex PCR; TCRdb stores in-frame clones only, minus some. Of around 100,000 clones listed, about 93% are singletons. The germline V gene has CDR1 KGHSH and CDR2 LQKENI. The CDR3 covers 14 residues. V dropped 3 bases and J dropped 2; count of bases not matched to a gene: 3. The sequenced material came from non-Treg CD4+ T cells sorted from blood. The TCR was taken from a human donor in good health. V and J are TRBV18 and TRBJ2-5; 7 bases map to TRBD1. This CDR3 is CASSPETGQETQYF. The DNA of the CDR3 is TGTGCCAGCTCACCCGAGACAGGGCAAGAGACCCAGTACTTC.